What follows are 18 T cell receptor beta chains derived from one specimen sequenced in a study of cytomegalovirus exposure and HLA in healthy donors. Using immunoSEQ multiplex PCR, the repertoire was profiled, and TCRdb retains in-frame clones only, with some absent. The table lists hundreds of thousands of clones, approximately 87% of them singletons. The specimen sequenced was PBMCs. These receptors were collected from a woman aged 18-29 years in good health and CMV-seronegative.

The chain is built from TRBV7-2 and TRBJ2-1, with D unresolved. This CDR3 spans 14 amino acids. Per the germline V gene, CDR1 is SGHTA and CDR2 is FQGNSA. The ends were cut back, 5 bases at V and 7 bases at J, with 15 bases in the middle. CDR3 residues: CASSGFWAENEQFF. The CDR3 DNA is TGTGCCAGCAGCGGTTTTTGGGCCGAGAATGAGCAGTTCTTC.

The chain has TRBV9 and TRBJ2-7, with D possibly matching TRBD2 (7 bases). The CDR3 has 16 residues. V was cut by 4 bases and J by 1 base, with 18 bases left in between. The germline gives CDR1 SGDLS, CDR2 YYNGEE. Here the CDR3 DNA reads TGTGCCAGCAGCCAAGGGGGGGCTAGCGGTTCCTACGAGCAGTACTTC. Its protein product is CASSQGGASGSYEQYF.

The chain employs TRBV5-1 and TRBJ2-2; 13 nucleotides agree with TRBD2. The germline V gene encodes CDR1 SGHRS and CDR2 YFSETQ. This CDR3 spans 16 amino acids. J lost 7 bases, V lost 4 bases, and 7 bases had no gene match. CDR3 DNA sequence: TGCGCCAGCAGCGTGACTAGCGGGAGGAGTAACGGGGAGCTGTTTTTT. This gives the protein CASSVTSGRSNGELFF.

The CDR3 spells CASSFRGTSGRSDTQYF. The CDR3 DNA is TGTGCCAGCAGCTTTAGGGGGACTAGCGGGAGATCAGATACGCAGTATTTT. V is TRBV27 and J is TRBJ2-3, with TRBD2 matching over 14 bases. Germline-derived CDR1 and CDR2 are MNHEY and SMNVEV (reference sequence). The CDR3 runs to 17 residues. Trimming removed 6 bases from V and 4 bases from J; junction bases left unmatched: 9.

Remarks on this clone: One end of the junction varies from germline; a read error may be responsible. This chain joins TRBV27 and TRBJ2-1; maybe TRBD2 (7 bases). CDR1 is MNHEY and CDR2 is SMNVEV in the germline V gene (reference sequence). This CDR3 contains 17 residues. The CDR3 nucleotides read TGTGCCAGCGGGTGGGCGGGGGCAGCCCGCTCCCACAATGAGCAGTTCTTC. Translation gives CASGWAGAARSHNEQFF.

In this sample, this clone turned up once. The chain carries TRBV7-8 and TRBJ1-3; D may be TRBD1 (5 bases). V was cut by 5 bases and J by 1 base, with 15 bases left in between. Germline CDR1 is SGHVS and CDR2 is FQNEAQ. The CDR3 contains 16 residues. CDR3 sequence (DNA): TGTGCCAGCAGCCCTTGGGGGGAAAGGTCTGGAAACACCATATATTTT. Protein sequence: CASSPWGERSGNTIYF.

The CDR3 protein is CASSPTSGRETQYF. The CDR3 DNA sequence: TGTGCCAGCAGTCCGACTAGCGGGAGAGAGACCCAGTACTTC. J is TRBJ2-5 and V is TRBV5-4; 12 nucleotides match TRBD2. Germline assignment: CDR1 SGHNT and CDR2 YYREEE (reference sequence). V lost 5 bases to trimming and J lost 4 bases; unmatched junction nucleotides: 3. The CDR3 extends over 14 amino acids.

The chain is built from TRBV7-3 and TRBJ2-3, with D perhaps matching TRBD2 (6 bases). V was trimmed by 6 bases and J by 11 bases, leaving 18 bases between them. The CDR3 is 13 residues long. Germline V lookup: CDR1 SGHTA, CDR2 FQGTGA. The CDR3 region is CASSLAVRDWQYF. The DNA for the CDR3 is TGTGCCAGCAGTTTAGCGGTGCGAGATTGGCAGTATTTT.

About this clone: Other DNA sequences in this sample translate to the same CDR3. V is TRBV29-1 and J is TRBJ1-1, with 8 bases identical to TRBD1. CDR1 SQVTM and CDR2 ANQGSEA come from the germline V gene. The CDR3 is made up of 12 amino acids. With V trimmed by 7 bases and J by 2 bases, 3 bases remained unmatched. Here the CDR3 reads CSAGQGNTEAFF. The DNA for the CDR3 is TGCAGCGCAGGACAGGGTAACACTGAAGCTTTCTTT.

This clone appeared a single time. The genes are TRBV7-9 and TRBJ2-1; 7 nucleotides align to TRBD1. CDR3 length equals 14 residues. Per the germline V gene, CDR1 is SEHNR and CDR2 is FQNEAQ (reference sequence). V trimming: 5 bases; J trimming: 8 bases; junction bases outside the gene matches: 9. CDR3 coding DNA: TGTGCCAGCAGCGGGATCCGGGACAGTCATGAGCAGTTCTTC. Translated: CASSGIRDSHEQFF.

V and J are TRBV18 and TRBJ2-1; TRBD2 matches 13 bases. The V gene's germline CDR1 is KGHSH and CDR2 LQKENI. There are 18 residues in the CDR3. J gave up 10 bases and V 4 bases, and 16 bases lay outside the gene matches. In DNA form, the CDR3 reads TGTGCCAGCTCACGGGCCCTGACTAGCGGGAGGACCTCGGGGGAGCAGTTCTTC. It yields the protein CASSRALTSGRTSGEQFF.

V gene TRBV4-3 combines with J gene TRBJ1-2, with D uncertain. CDR3 length: 16 residues. Germline-derived CDR1 and CDR2 are LGHNA and YSLEER. Deletions cut 2 bases from V and 6 bases from J, with 19 bases between. The CDR3 here is CASSQLPGSLSDGYTF. As DNA, the CDR3 is TGCGCCAGCAGCCAACTTCCGGGGAGTCTATCCGATGGCTACACCTTC.

The chain is built from TRBV29-1 and TRBJ2-5, with D perhaps TRBD1 (6 bases). Germline-derived CDR1 and CDR2 are SQVTM and ANQGSEA. This CDR3 is built from 14 residues. V lost 7 bases to trimming and J lost 3 bases, with 18 bases between them. CDR3 nucleotide sequence: TGCAGCGCCACCGGGACATTGAAGAAAGAGACCCAGTACTTC. Its protein product is CSATGTLKKETQYF.

The genes are TRBV19 and TRBJ1-5, with 11 bases fitting TRBD1. The CDR3 consists of 20 residues. Germline lookup yields CDR1 LNHDA and CDR2 SQIVND (reference sequence). V gave up 5 bases and J gave up 0 bases; unmatched junction bases: 15. CDR3 region: CASSSAKGTGGFYSNQPQHF. The CDR3 nucleotides read TGTGCCAGTAGTTCCGCCAAAGGGACAGGGGGTTTCTATAGCAATCAGCCCCAGCATTTT.

This clone is a singleton in its sample. The chain links TRBV27 to TRBJ2-2; D call uncertain. V was shortened by 2 bases and J by 2 bases, with 12 bases between the two germline ends. CDR3 length equals 16 residues. Germline lookup yields CDR1 MNHEY and CDR2 SMNVEV (reference sequence). In DNA, the CDR3 is TGTGCCAGCAGTTTAAAGCCGACTCTAAACACCGGGGAGCTGTTTTTT. It is translated as CASSLKPTLNTGELFF.

About this clone itself: This sample also contains other DNA sequences that code for the same CDR3. The J gene is TRBJ2-5, the V gene TRBV7-2, with 9 bases fitting TRBD2. Germline values: CDR1 SGHTA, CDR2 FQGNSA. The CDR3 is made up of 13 amino acids. Trimming cost V 5 bases and J 5 bases; bases outside gene matches: 3. The DNA for the CDR3 is TGTGCCAGCAGCCTAGGACTAGCGGAGACCCAGTACTTC. Protein: CASSLGLAETQYF.

The chain links TRBV7-8 to TRBJ2-7, with 8 nucleotides matching TRBD1. V lost 5 bases, J lost 9 bases, and 3 bases stayed unmatched. The CDR3 is 11 amino acids. The germline gives CDR1 SGHVS, CDR2 FQNEAQ. CDR3 nucleotide sequence: TGTGCCAGCAGCCTCGGGACAGGGCAGTACTTC. Protein sequence: CASSLGTGQYF.

This chain links TRBV19 with TRBJ2-6, with TRBD1 identical over 7 bases. V was clipped by 8 bases and J by 2 bases; unmatched bases: 3. The CDR3 totals 14 residues. CDR1 and CDR2 from the germline V gene are LNHDA and SQIVND (reference sequence). The chain's CDR3 is CASDRVPGANVLTF. As DNA, the CDR3 is TGTGCCAGTGACAGGGTTCCTGGGGCCAACGTCCTGACTTTC.